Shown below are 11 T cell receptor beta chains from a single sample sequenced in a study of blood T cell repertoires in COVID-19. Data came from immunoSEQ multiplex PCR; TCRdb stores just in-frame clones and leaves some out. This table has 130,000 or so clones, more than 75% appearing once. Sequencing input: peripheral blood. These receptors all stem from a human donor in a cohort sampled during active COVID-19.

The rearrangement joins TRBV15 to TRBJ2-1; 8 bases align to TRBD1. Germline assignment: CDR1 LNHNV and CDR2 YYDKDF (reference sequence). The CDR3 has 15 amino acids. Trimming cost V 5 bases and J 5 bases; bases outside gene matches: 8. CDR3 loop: CATSPRTGTDNEQFF. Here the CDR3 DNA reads TGTGCCACCAGCCCTCGGACAGGGACAGACAATGAGCAGTTCTTC.

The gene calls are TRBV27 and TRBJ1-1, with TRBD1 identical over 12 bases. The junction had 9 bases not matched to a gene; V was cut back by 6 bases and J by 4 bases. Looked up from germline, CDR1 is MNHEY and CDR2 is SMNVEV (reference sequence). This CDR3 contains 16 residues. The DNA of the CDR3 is TGTGCCAGCAGGCCCGGGACAGGGGGCGCGGGCACTGAAGCTTTCTTT. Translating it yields CASRPGTGGAGTEAFF.

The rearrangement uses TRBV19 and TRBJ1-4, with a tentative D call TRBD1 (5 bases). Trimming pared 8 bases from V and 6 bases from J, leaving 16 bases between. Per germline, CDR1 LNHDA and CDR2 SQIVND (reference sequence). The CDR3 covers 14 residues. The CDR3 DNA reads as TGTGCCAGTTCCGCGGGGAGGGGTTATGAAAAACTGTTTTTT. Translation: CASSAGRGYEKLFF. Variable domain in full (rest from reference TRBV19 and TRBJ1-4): DGGITQSPKYLFRKEGQNVTLSCEQNLNHDAMYWYRQDPGQGLRLIYYSQIVNDFQKGDIAEGYSVSREKKESFPLTVTSAQKNPTAFYLCASSAGRGYEKLFFGSGTQLSVL.

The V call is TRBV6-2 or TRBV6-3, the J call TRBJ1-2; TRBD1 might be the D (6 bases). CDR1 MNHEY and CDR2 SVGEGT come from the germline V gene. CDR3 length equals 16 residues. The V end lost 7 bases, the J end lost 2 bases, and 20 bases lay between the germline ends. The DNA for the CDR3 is TGTGCCAGCACCCCGATTCCGGGACACAGAAACTATGGCTACACCTTC. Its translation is CASTPIPGHRNYGYTF.

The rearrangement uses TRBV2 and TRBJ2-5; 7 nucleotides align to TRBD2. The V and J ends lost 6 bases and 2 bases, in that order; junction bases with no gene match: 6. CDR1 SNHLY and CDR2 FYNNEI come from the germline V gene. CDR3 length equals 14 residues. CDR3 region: CASSLRLAQETQYF. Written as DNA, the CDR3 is TGTGCCAGCAGCCTTCGACTAGCACAAGAGACCCAGTACTTC.

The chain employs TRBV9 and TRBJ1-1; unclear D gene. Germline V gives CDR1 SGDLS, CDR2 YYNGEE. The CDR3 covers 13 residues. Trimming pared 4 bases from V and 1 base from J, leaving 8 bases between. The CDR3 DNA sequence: TGTGCCAGCAGCATACTGAAGAACACTGAAGCTTTCTTT. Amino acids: CASSILKNTEAFF.

The CDR3 DNA reads as TGTGCCAGCAGCCTCTTGGACAGGGGAGAGACCCAGTACTTC. It is translated as CASSLLDRGETQYF. This chain joins TRBV3-1 (or the pseudogene TRBV3-2) and TRBJ2-5, with 9 nucleotides matching TRBD1. Germline trimming cut 4 bases from V and 4 bases from J; bases unmatched to any gene: 4. This CDR3 region has 14 residues. Germline values: CDR1 LGHDT, CDR2 YNNKEL (reference sequence).

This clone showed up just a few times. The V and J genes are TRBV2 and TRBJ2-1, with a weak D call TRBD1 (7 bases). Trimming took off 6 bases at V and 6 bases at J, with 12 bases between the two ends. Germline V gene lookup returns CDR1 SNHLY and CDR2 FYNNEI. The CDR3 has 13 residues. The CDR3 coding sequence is TGTGCCAGCAGCACCCAGGGGGGCAATGAGCAGTTCTTC. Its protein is CASSTQGGNEQFF.

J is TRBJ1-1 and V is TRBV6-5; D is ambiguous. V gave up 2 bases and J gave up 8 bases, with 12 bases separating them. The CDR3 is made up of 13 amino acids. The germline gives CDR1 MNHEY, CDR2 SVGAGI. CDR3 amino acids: CASSYVGGLEAFF. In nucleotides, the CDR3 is TGTGCCAGCAGTTACGTGGGAGGACTAGAAGCTTTCTTT.

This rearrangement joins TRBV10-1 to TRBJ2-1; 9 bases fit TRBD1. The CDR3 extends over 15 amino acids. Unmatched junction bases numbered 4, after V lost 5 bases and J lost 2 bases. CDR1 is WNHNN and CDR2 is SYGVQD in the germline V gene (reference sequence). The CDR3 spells CASSRQGVTYNEQFF. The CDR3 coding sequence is TGCGCCAGCAGTCGACAGGGGGTAACCTACAATGAGCAGTTCTTC.

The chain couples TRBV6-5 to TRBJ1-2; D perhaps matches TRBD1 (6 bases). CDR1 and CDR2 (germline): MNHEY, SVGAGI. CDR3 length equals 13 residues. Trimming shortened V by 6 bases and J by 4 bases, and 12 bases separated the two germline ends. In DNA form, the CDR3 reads TGTGCCAGCAGAGACACAGGGTCCTATGGCTACACCTTC. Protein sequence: CASRDTGSYGYTF.